Listed here is a single T cell receptor (beta chain). Its antigen is undetermined. This entry belongs to a study of blood T cells in healthy people across ages. Study-level findings and limits: Getting older went along with TCR beta diversity per million T cells dropping roughly linearly.

Unmatched junction bases numbered 7, after V lost 5 bases and J lost 7 bases. The CDR3 extends over 15 amino acids. It was with a sample-barcoded 5' primer and a J-beta primer mix that a second PCR of roughly 7 to 12 cycles was run. A template-switch adaptor with 12 random nucleotides tagged each cDNA molecule. TCRdb processed the 5' RACE reads anew with MiXCR; each CDR3 protein has one entry. The sample consists of roughly 1 million distinct CDR3 sequences, roughly 24% of them appearing once. These same records also appear under a second study, on T cells of mothers and their children.

Material for sequencing was blood. This sequence joins TRBV12-3 or TRBV12-4 and TRBJ1-5, with 11 bases fitting TRBD1. The sequence was collected from a girl aged 2 to 10 in good health. The CDR3 bases are TGTGCCAGCAGTCGGGGACAGGGGGAGACACAGCCCCAGCATTTT. Translated, it gives CASSRGQGETQPQHF.